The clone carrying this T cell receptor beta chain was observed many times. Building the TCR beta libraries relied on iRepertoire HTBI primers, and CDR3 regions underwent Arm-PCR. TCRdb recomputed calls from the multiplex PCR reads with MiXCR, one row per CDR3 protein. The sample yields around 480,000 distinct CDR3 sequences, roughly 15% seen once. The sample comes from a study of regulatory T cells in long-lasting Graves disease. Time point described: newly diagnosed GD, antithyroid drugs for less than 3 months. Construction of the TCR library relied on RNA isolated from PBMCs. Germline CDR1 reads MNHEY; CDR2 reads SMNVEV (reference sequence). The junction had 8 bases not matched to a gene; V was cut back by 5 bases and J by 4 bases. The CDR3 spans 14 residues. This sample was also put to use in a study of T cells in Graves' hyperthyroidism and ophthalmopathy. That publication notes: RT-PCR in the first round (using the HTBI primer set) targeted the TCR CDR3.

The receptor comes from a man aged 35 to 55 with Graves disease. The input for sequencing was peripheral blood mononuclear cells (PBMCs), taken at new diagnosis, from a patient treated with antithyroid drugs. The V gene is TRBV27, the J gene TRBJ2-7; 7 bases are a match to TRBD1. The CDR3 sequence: CASSPKTGRYEQYF. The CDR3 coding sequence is TGTGCCAGCAGTCCGAAGACAGGGCGGTACGAGCAGTACTTC.